This T cell receptor (beta chain) was identified in a study of T cell clonotyping in hematopoietic cell transplantation. TCRdb's copy holds only in-frame clones and misses some; the assay was immunoSEQ multiplex PCR. The data contain fewer than 80,000 clones, just under 95% of them singletons. Turning to this clone: Its antigen is not identified.

Germline V gives CDR1 LGHNA, CDR2 YSLEER. V was trimmed by 1 base and J by 7 bases, leaving 11 bases between them. The CDR3 consists of 14 residues. Study-wide points: Broader posttransplant TCR repertoire diversity was predicted by graft donor and pretransplant recipient Inverse Simpson Index values. Without cell sorting, CD4 versus CD8 contributions remain unresolved. After transplant, recipient diversity fell while pathologically expanded clonotypes grew through day 180. Few recipient clonotypes overlapped donors; over 97% were de novo at given depth.

The chain has TRBV4-3 and TRBJ2-1, with unresolved D. This TCR came from a man aged 50 or older in good health. Some clones in this sample may be carry-over from other donors' samples. The specimen was peripheral blood mononuclear cells. Here the CDR3 DNA reads TGCGCCAGCAGCCAAGCTAAAGGGAAGAATGAGCAGTTCTTC. As protein: CASSQAKGKNEQFF.